This TCR beta chain was documented in a study of blood T cells in healthy people across ages. Using a J-beta primer mix together with a sample-barcoded 5' primer, a second PCR was run for roughly 6 to 12 cycles. TCRdb itself ran the 5' RACE reads through MiXCR, one entry per CDR3 protein. The table lists about 800,000 distinct CDR3 sequences, roughly 60% of them singletons. The sequence was collected from a young man in good health. Sequenced input: blood.

The CDR3: CACIPSFSLSGGPDEQFF. Written as DNA, the CDR3 is TGTGCCTGCATCCCTTCGTTTTCCTTATCAGGAGGGCCCGATGAGCAGTTCTTC. V usage is TRBV7-2 and J usage is TRBJ2-1; possible D gene TRBD2, 6 bases. Germline lookup yields CDR1 SGHTA and CDR2 FQGNSA. This CDR3 is 18 amino acids long. The germline V and J ends were trimmed by 11 bases and 8 bases, with 34 bases remaining between them.